The rows below give T cell receptor beta chains drawn from one sample of a study of blood T cell repertoires in COVID-19. Sequencing was performed with immunoSEQ multiplex PCR; in TCRdb, only in-frame clones are kept and a portion is missing. This table holds fewer than 250,000 clones, 70% to 80% found once. Input material: peripheral blood. These receptors originate from a woman in her fifties or sixties with acute or convalescent COVID-19. The CDR3 runs from the conserved cysteine through the conserved F or W. The D gene is left open where the match is weak. Size values are once, few and many counts, or a class for expanded clones, and some rows have none.

>NA|13|TRBV2|NA|TRBJ1-2
CASSEGERYGYTF
TGTGCCAGCAGTGAAGGCGAGCGCTATGGCTACACCTTC
>NA|15|TRBV7-2|NA|TRBJ2-6
CASSAWRSGANVLTF
TGTGCCAGCAGCGCGTGGCGGTCTGGGGCCAACGTCCTGACTTTC
>NA|17|TRBV27|NA|TRBJ1-4
CASSLSRLPAGGEKLFF
TGTGCCAGCAGTTTATCGCGTCTGCCAGCCGGAGGTGAAAAACTGTTTTTT
>TRBD1|15|TRBV11-2|once|TRBJ1-4
CASSYPGQGNEKLFF
TGTGCCAGCAGCTATCCGGGACAGGGGAATGAAAAACTGTTTTTT
>NA|16|TRBV11-3|NA|TRBJ2-3
CASSPRAGRPTDTQYF
TGTGCCAGCAGCCCGCGAGCAGGGAGGCCCACAGATACGCAGTATTTT
>TRBD1|15|TRBV4-1|NA|TRBJ2-3
CASSQGTGGADTQYF
TGCGCCAGCAGCCAAGGGACAGGGGGCGCAGATACGCAGTATTTT
>TRBD1|14|TRBV19|NA|TRBJ1-2
CASSIAGGGYGYTF
TGTGCCAGTAGTATTGCAGGGGGCGGCTATGGCTACACCTTC
>TRBD1|13|TRBV19|NA|TRBJ1-5
CASRDRGNQPQHF
TGTGCCAGTAGGGACAGGGGGAATCAGCCCCAGCATTTT
>TRBD1|13|TRBV29-1|NA|TRBJ1-1
CSVWTGASTEAFF
TGCAGCGTTTGGACAGGGGCAAGCACTGAAGCTTTCTTT
>TRBD1|16|TRBV18|NA|TRBJ2-7
CASSPWGQGGSYEQYF
TGTGCCAGCTCACCATGGGGACAGGGGGGATCATACGAGCAGTACTTC